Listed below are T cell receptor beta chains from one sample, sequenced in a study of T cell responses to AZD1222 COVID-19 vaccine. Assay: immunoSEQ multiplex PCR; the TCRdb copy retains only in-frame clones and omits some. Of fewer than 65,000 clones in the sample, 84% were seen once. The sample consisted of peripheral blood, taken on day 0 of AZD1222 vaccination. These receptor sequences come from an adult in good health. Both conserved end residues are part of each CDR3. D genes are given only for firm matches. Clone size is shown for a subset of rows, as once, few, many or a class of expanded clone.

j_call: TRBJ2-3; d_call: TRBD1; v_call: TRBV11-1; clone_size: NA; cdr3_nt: TGTGCCAGCAGGACCGGGACAGGGTACACAGATACGCAGTATTTT; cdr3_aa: CASRTGTGYTDTQYF
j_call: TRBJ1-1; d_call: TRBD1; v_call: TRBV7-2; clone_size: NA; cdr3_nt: TGTGCCAGCAGCTCGGACAGGCCCTCCCCAGGGGCTTTCTTT; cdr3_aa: CASSSDRPSPGAFF
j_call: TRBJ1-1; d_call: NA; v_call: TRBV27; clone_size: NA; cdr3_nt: TGTGCCAGCAGTTTTCTTACAGCCTTGAACACTGAAGCTTTCTTT; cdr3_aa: CASSFLTALNTEAFF
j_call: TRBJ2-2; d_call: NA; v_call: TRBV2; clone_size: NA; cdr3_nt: TGTGCCAGCGGGGTGCGGGAGCTGTTTTTT; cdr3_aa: CASGVRELFF
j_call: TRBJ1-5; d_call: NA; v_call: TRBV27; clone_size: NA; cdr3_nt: TGTGCCAGCAGTTCGTTACAGGCGATCAATCAGCCCCAGCATTTT; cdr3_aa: CASSSLQAINQPQHF
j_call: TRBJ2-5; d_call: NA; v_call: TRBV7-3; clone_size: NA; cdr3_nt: TGTGCCAGCAGCCCCGGTGACCTTGGCCAGGAGACCCAGTACTTC; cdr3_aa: CASSPGDLGQETQYF
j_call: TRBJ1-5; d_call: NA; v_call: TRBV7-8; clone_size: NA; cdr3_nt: TGTGCCAGCAGCTTACCAGGGGCTGGAGATCAGCCCCAGCATTTT; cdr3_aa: CASSLPGAGDQPQHF
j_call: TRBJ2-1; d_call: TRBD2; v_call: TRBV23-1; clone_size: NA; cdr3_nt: TGCGCCAGCAGTCAACCGGGACTAGCGGGGGGCTGGATCCAAGAGCAGTTCTTC; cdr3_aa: CASSQPGLAGGWIQEQFF
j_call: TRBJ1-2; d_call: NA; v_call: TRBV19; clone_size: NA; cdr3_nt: TGTGCCAGTAGTCCCGGGGGGTCCGCTAACTATGGCTACACCTTC; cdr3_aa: CASSPGGSANYGYTF
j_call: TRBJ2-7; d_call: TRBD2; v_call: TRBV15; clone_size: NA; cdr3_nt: TGTGCCACCAGCTCGGGGACTAACTACGAGCAGTACTTC; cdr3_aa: CATSSGTNYEQYF
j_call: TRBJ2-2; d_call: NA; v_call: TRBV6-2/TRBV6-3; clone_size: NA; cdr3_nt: TGTGCCAGCAGTGCCAACAGGGCCCCCGGGGAGCTGTTTTTT; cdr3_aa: CASSANRAPGELFF
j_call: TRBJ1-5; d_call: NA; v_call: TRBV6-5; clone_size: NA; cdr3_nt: TGTGCCAGCATGCACCTTAGCAATCAGCCCCAGCATTTT; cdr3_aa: CASMHLSNQPQHF
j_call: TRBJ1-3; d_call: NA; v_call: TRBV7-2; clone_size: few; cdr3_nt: TGTGCCAGCAGCTTAGCCCACGGGGGAGCGGACACCATATATTTT; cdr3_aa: CASSLAHGGADTIYF
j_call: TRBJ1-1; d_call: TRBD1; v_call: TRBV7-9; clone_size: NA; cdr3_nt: TGTGCCAGCAGCCCCAGTCAAGGGACAGGGTACACTGAAGCTTTCTTT; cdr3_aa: CASSPSQGTGYTEAFF
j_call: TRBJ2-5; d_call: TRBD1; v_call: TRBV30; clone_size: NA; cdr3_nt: TGTGCCGGGTCGACAGGGAATAGGGAGACCCAGTACTTC; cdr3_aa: CAGSTGNRETQYF
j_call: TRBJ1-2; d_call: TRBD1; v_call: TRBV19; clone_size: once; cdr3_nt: TGTGCCAGTACCCCGCTGTTGGGACAGCGATATGGCTACACCTTC; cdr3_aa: CASTPLLGQRYGYTF
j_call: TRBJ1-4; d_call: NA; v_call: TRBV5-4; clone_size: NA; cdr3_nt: TGTGCCAGCAGCTTGGGGGGTACGAACAGGAATGAAAAACTGTTTTTT; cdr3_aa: CASSLGGTNRNEKLFF
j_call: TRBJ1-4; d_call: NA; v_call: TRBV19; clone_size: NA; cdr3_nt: TGTGCCAGTAGTGTCCAGGGGACAATAAATGAAAAACTGTTTTTT; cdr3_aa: CASSVQGTINEKLFF
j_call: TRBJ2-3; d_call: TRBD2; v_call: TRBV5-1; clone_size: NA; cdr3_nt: TGCGCCAGCAGCTTGGGTCTTCGGGAGGGGGAAGATACGCAGTATTTT; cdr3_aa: CASSLGLREGEDTQYF
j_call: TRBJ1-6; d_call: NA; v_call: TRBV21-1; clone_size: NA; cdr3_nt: TGTGCCAGCAGGCCTACACCGGGCCCCAAGGGGAATTCACCCCTCCACTTT; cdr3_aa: CASRPTPGPKGNSPLHF
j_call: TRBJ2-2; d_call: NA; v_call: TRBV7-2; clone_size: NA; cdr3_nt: TGTGCCAGCAGCTTATTCGTTTACACCGGGGAGCTGTTTTTT; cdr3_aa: CASSLFVYTGELFF
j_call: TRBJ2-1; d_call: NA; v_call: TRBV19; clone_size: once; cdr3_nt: TGTGCCAGTAGTAGCGGAAGGAATGAGCAGTTCTTC; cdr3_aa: CASSSGRNEQFF
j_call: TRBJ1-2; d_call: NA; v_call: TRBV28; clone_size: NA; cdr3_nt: TGTGCCAGCAGTAATGGGTTTGGTCTCTGGAAGGCCGAATTTTATGGCTACACCTTC; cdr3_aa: CASSNGFGLWKAEFYGYTF
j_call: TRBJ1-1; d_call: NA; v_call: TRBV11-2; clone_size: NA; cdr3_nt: TGTGCCAGCAGCTTTAAGGTGAACACTGAAGCTTTCTTT; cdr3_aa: CASSFKVNTEAFF
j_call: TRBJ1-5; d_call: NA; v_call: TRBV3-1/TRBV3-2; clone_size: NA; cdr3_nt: TGTGCCAGCAGCCAAGATCTACGGGGCCTAAGCAATCAGCCCCAGCATTTT; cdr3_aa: CASSQDLRGLSNQPQHF
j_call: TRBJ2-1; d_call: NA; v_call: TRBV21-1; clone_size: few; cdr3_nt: TGTGCCAGCAGCAACCGGGCGGCCAATGAGCAGTTCTTC; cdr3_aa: CASSNRAANEQFF
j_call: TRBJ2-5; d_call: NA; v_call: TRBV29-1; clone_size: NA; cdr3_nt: TGCAGCGTAAGGATGGGACAAGAGACCCAGTACTTC; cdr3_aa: CSVRMGQETQYF
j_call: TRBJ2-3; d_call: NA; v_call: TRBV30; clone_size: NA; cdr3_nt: TGTGCCTGGACTCCAGGTCTTTGGGAAACAGATACGCAGTATTTT; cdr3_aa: CAWTPGLWETDTQYF
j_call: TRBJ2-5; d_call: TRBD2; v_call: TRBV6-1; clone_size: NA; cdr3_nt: TGTGCCAGCAGTGAAATGTTCGGGGGGGGAGAGACCCAGTACTTC; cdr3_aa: CASSEMFGGGETQYF
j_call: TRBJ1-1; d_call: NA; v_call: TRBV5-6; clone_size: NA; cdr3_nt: TGTGCCAGCCGAGGGAGGGGCTACACTGAAGCTTTCTTT; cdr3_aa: CASRGRGYTEAFF
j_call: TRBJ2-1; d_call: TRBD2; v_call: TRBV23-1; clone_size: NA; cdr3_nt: TGCGCCAGCAGCCCCTCATCTCCGGGACTAGCGGGGGGAGGTGAGCAGTTCTTC; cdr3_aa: CASSPSSPGLAGGGEQFF
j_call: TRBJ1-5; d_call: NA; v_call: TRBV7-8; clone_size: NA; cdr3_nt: TGTGCCGGCGGTGAAGGGCCGAATCAGCCCCAGCATTTT; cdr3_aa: CAGGEGPNQPQHF
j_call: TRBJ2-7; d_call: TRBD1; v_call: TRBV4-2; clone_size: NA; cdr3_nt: TGTGCCAGCAGCCAAGACCCCGGACAGGGGGACGGCGAGCAGTACTTC; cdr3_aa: CASSQDPGQGDGEQYF
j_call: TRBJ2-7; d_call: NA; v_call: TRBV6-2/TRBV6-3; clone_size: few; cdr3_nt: TGTGCCAGCAGCCGGCCGGACAGACCTCCCTACGAGCAGTACTTC; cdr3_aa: CASSRPDRPPYEQYF
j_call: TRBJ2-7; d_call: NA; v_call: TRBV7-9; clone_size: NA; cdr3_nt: TGTGCCAGCAGCTTCTATTCGGACACATCCTACGAGCAGTACTTC; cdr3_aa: CASSFYSDTSYEQYF
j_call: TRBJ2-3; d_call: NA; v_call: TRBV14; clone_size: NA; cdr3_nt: TGTGCCAGCAGCCAACGACAGCACACAGATACGCAGTATTTT; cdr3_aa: CASSQRQHTDTQYF
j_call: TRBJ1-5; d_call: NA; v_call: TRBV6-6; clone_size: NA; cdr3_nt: TGTGCCAGCAGCTATAGTAACAATCAGCCCCAGCATTTT; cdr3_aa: CASSYSNNQPQHF
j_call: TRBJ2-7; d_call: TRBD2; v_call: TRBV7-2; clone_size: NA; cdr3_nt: TGTGCCAGCAGCGCCCGACTAGCGGGATCGGGCGAGCAGTACTTC; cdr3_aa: CASSARLAGSGEQYF
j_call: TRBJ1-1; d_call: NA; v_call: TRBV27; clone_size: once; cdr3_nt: TGTGCCAGCAGTTCACTCGGGGCACATGAAGCTTTCTTT; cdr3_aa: CASSSLGAHEAFF
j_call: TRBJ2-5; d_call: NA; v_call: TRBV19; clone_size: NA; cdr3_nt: TGTGCCAGTAGTATCGGGTTTGGCGGAGAGACCCAGTACTTC; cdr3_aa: CASSIGFGGETQYF
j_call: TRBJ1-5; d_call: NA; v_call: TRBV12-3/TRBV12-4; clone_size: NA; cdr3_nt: TGTGCCAGCAGTTTCAGTGGCAATCAGCCCCAGCATTTT; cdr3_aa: CASSFSGNQPQHF
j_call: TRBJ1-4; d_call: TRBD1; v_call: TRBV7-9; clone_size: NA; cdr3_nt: TGTGCCAGCAGCTTAGGGATCGGACAGGGGGATGAAAAACTGTTTTTT; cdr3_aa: CASSLGIGQGDEKLFF
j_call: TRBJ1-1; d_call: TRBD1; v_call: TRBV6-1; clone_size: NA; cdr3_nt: TGTGCCAGCAGTTCAAACAGGGGTTGGACTGAAGCTTTCTTT; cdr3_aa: CASSSNRGWTEAFF
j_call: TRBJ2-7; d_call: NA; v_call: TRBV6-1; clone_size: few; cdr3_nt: TGTGCCAGCAGTGAACCGGGCAGGGTGGCGTACTTC; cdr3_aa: CASSEPGRVAYF
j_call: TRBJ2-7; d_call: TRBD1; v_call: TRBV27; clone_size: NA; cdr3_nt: TGTGCCAGCAGCCGGACAGGACGGTACGAGCAGTACTTC; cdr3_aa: CASSRTGRYEQYF
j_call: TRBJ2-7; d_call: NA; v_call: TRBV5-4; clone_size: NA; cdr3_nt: TGTGCCAGCAGCTTGGGCCAATCCCAGGCAGACTCCTACGAGCAGTACTTC; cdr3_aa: CASSLGQSQADSYEQYF
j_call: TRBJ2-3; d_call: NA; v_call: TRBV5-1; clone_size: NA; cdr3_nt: TGCGCCAGCAGCTTGAGGATCACAGATACGCAGTATTTT; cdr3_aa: CASSLRITDTQYF
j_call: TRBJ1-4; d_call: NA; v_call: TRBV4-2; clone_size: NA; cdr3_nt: TGTGCCAGCAGCCAAGTGGCGGGAACTAATGAAAAACTGTTTTTT; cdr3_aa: CASSQVAGTNEKLFF
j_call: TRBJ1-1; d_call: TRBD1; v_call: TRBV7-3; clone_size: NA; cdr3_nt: TGTGCCAGCAGCTTCCGCCATTCCGTGACAGGGAGAAGACGGACTGAAGCTTTCTTT; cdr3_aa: CASSFRHSVTGRRRTEAFF